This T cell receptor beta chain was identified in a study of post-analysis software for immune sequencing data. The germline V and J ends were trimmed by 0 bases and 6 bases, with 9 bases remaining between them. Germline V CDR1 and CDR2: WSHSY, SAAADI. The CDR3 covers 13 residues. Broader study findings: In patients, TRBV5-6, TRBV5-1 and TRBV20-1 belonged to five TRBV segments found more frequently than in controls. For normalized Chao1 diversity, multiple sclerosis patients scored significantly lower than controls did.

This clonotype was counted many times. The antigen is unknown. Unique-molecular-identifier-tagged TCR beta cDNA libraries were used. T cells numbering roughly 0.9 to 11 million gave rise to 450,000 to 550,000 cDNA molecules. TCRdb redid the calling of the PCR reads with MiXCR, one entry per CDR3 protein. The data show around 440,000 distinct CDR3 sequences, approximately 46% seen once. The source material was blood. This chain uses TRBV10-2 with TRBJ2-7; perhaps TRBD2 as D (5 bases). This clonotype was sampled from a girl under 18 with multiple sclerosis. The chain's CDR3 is CASSESILAEQYF. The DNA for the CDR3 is TGCGCCAGCAGTGAGTCGATTCTAGCCGAGCAGTACTTC.